Below are 12 T cell receptor beta chains sequenced from a single sample in a study of Graves' ophthalmopathy and Graves' hyperthyroidism (dated by TCRdb to 2016 to 2019). TCRdb names Illumina HiSeq 2000 as the instrument used. For repertoire sequencing, the TCR beta CDR3 regions were amplified from RNA transcripts. The first round was an RT-PCR using HTBI primers with the Qiagen OneStep RT-PCR kit, and this first round was followed by a second-round multiplex PCR, then size selection and purification. The public sequencing data were trimmed at Q25 with fastp and processed into clonotypes with MiXCR by TCRdb, which kept only in-frame beta chains. Entries are consolidated by CDR3 protein sequence, retaining the most common genes and DNA. This sample has around 1.1 million distinct CDR3 sequences in its table, and around a third of those were observed once. Over 8.5% of the sample belongs to the ten largest clones.

The material sequenced was peripheral blood or thyroid tissue (not recorded which). These TCRs come from an adult man with Graves' hyperthyroidism.

The chain recombines TRBV12-3 or TRBV12-4 with TRBJ2-7; D is perhaps TRBD1 (6 bases). V was cut by 3 bases and J by 9 bases, with 15 bases left in between. The CDR3 sequence is 13 residues long. CDR3 DNA sequence: TGTGCCAGCAGTTTCGGACAGAGGGCCGGGCAGTACTTC. This encodes CASSFGQRAGQYF.

The V and J genes are TRBV9 and TRBJ2-7; D may be TRBD1 or TRBD2 (5 bases each). Germline values: CDR1 SGDLS, CDR2 YYNGEE. The CDR3 is 15 residues long. V dropped 2 bases and J dropped 5 bases, with 17 bases sitting between them. The CDR3 sequence: CASSVGDLLGHEQYF. CDR3 bases: TGTGCCAGCAGCGTCGGGGACCTCCTAGGCCACGAGCAGTACTTC.

The chain employs TRBV4-3 and TRBJ2-7, with TRBD2 as a possible D gene (7 bases). CDR3 length equals 17 residues. The germline CDR1 and CDR2 sequences are LGHNA and YSLEER. The V end lost 0 bases, the J end lost 2 bases, and 17 bases lay between the germline ends. CDR3 amino acids: CASSQDPTGGQAYEQYF. CDR3 in DNA: TGCGCCAGCAGCCAAGATCCAACGGGGGGCCAGGCCTACGAGCAGTACTTC.

A few counts support this clonotype. The rearrangement uses TRBV4-3 and TRBJ1-4; D is uncertain. This CDR3 has 17 residues. Trimming left V 3 bases short and J 0 bases short, with 14 bases between. Germline V gene data show CDR1 as LGHNA and CDR2 as YSLEER. The CDR3 sequence: CASSQTMQETTNEKLFF. In DNA form, the CDR3 reads TGCGCCAGCAGCCAGACCATGCAGGAGACAACTAATGAAAAACTGTTTTTT.

This clonotype was counted ten times or more. The chain carries TRBV13 and TRBJ2-5; TRBD2 aligns across 12 bases. The trim removed 4 bases at V and 2 bases at J, leaving 5 bases unmatched. The CDR3 is made up of 16 amino acids. The V gene's germline CDR1 is PRHDT and CDR2 FYEKMQ (reference sequence). The chain's CDR3 is CASSSRTSGAQETQYF. In DNA, the CDR3 is TGTGCCAGCAGCTCTAGGACTAGCGGGGCTCAAGAGACCCAGTACTTC.

This clonotype was detected only a few times. The chain is built from TRBV24-1 and TRBJ1-4; 10 nucleotides match TRBD1. Germline loops: CDR1 KGHDR, CDR2 SFDVKD. V lost 6 bases, J lost 8 bases, and 5 bases stayed unmatched. The CDR3 runs 14 residues. CDR3: CATSQGTGEEKLFF. The CDR3 bases are TGTGCCACCAGTCAAGGGACAGGGGAGGAAAAACTGTTTTTT.

This rearrangement joins TRBV12-3 or TRBV12-4 to TRBJ1-4; a possible D gene is TRBD1 (5 bases). Trimming removed 6 bases at V and 5 bases at J, with 10 bases between. This CDR3 comprises 13 residues. The CDR3 region is CASRDDRNEKLFF. The CDR3 DNA reads TGTGCCAGCAGGGACGACAGAAATGAAAAACTGTTTTTT.

The chain couples TRBV7-8 to TRBJ1-2; possibly TRBD1 for D (5 bases). CDR3 length: 16 residues. Deletions cut 0 bases from V and 4 bases from J, with 15 bases between. Looked up from germline, CDR1 is SGHVS and CDR2 is FQNEAQ. This CDR3 is CASSLASGAAGYGYTF. In nucleotides, the CDR3 is TGTGCCAGCAGCTTAGCTAGCGGGGCGGCGGGCTATGGCTACACCTTC.

This clonotype was seen a single time. The chain combines TRBV9 with TRBJ2-3; the D gene is possibly TRBD1 (6 bases). This CDR3 is 15 amino acids long. Germline loops: CDR1 SGDLS, CDR2 YYNGEE. V lost 2 bases, J lost 0 bases, and 10 bases lay in between. The CDR3 here is CASSVGTTSTDTQYF. CDR3 DNA: TGTGCCAGCAGCGTCGGGACAACTAGCACAGATACGCAGTATTTT.

Note on this clonotype: Likely a read error: the CDR3 ends without its conserved phenylalanine or tryptophan. The chain recombines TRBV10-3 with TRBJ1-5; 8 nucleotides match TRBD1. V lost 3 bases, J lost 2 bases, and 3 bases stayed unmatched. The CDR3 length is 15 residues. Germline V gives CDR1 ENHRY, CDR2 SYGVKD. CDR3 amino acids: CAISEGTGGNQPQHL. The CDR3 nucleotides are TGTGCCATCAGTGAAGGGACAGGAGGCAATCAGCCCCAGCATCTT.

This clonotype was picked up a small number of times. V and J are TRBV7-9 and TRBJ1-4; no clear D. The CDR3 runs 12 residues. V lost 5 bases, J lost 14 bases, and 15 bases lay in between. The germline V gene encodes CDR1 SEHNR and CDR2 FQNEAQ (reference sequence). The CDR3 DNA is TGTGCCAGCAGCCTACCCCTGCAGGTTCTGTTTTTT. Translation: CASSLPLQVLFF.

This chain uses TRBV20-1 with TRBJ1-1, with D possibly matching TRBD1 (5 bases). Trimming stripped 3 bases from V and 1 base from J, with 12 bases between. Germline loops: CDR1 DFQATT, CDR2 SNEGSKA (reference sequence). The CDR3 is 14 residues long. CDR3 DNA: TGCAGTGCTAGTCTCGGGACTCGGAACACTGAAGCTTTCTTT. Translation: CSASLGTRNTEAFF.